The 24 T cell receptor beta chains below were found in one sample sequenced in a study of cytomegalovirus exposure and HLA in healthy donors (dated by TCRdb to about 2017). Receptor libraries were prepared by the immunoSEQ multiplex PCR assay. In its TCRdb copy, this immuneACCESS table keeps in-frame sequences only and misses some clones. Where compared with another copy, unresolved V genes explain less than half of these, and the others have no known cause. The sample yields 120,000 or so clones; approximately 90% were counted once. Roughly 2% of the sample goes to the ten largest clones. Sequencing was performed on PBMCs. The source of these receptors is a woman between 18 and 29 years old in good health and CMV-seronegative.

This clone was seen once. The chain has TRBV28 and TRBJ2-2; TRBD1 matches at 7 bases. Germline-derived CDR1 and CDR2 are MDHEN and SYDVKM. The CDR3 has 15 amino acids. The V gene end was trimmed by 3 bases and the J gene end by 4 bases; junction bases not matched to a gene: 5. CDR3 nucleotides: TGTGCCAGCAGTTTCGACAGGGAGCGCACCGGGGAGCTGTTTTTT. It yields the protein CASSFDRERTGELFF.

V gene TRBV15 combines with J gene TRBJ2-1, with 11 positions matching TRBD2. V lost 3 bases and J lost 7; bases outside the gene matches: 11. This CDR3 comprises 17 residues. CDR1 is LNHNV, CDR2 YYDKDF, per germline (reference sequence). The CDR3 DNA sequence: TGTGCCACCAGCAGGCATCTAGCGGGAGGCTTAGCAAATGAGCAGTTCTTC. It translates to CATSRHLAGGLANEQFF.

This chain uses TRBV13 with TRBJ2-3, with 10 bases matching TRBD2. Germline V gene sequence: CDR1 PRHDT, CDR2 FYEKMQ (reference sequence). The ends lost 5 bases at V and 2 bases at J; junction bases unmatched: 4. The CDR3 is 15 residues long. The CDR3 nucleotides read TGTGCCAGCAGCGCCGGGACTAGCGCCACAGATACGCAGTATTTT. It encodes CASSAGTSATDTQYF.

This clone was recorded a few times. The chain combines TRBV6-1 with TRBJ1-5; unclear D gene. Germline CDR1 reads MNHNS; CDR2 reads SASEGT. Trimming removed 0 bases from V and 4 bases from J, with 7 bases in between. The CDR3 length is 14 residues. The chain's CDR3 is CASSEAAENQPQHF. Written as DNA, the CDR3 is TGTGCCAGCAGTGAAGCTGCTGAGAATCAGCCCCAGCATTTT.

This chain connects TRBV9 to TRBJ2-7, with TRBD2 as a possible D gene (6 bases). The CDR3 extends over 13 amino acids. V lost 0 bases to trimming and J lost 6 bases, with 10 bases between them. CDR1 is SGDLS, CDR2 YYNGEE, per germline. CDR3 residues: CASSVDGGREQYF. The CDR3 coding sequence is TGTGCCAGCAGCGTAGACGGGGGACGCGAGCAGTACTTC.

The V gene is TRBV28, the J gene TRBJ2-5; 8 bases fit TRBD2. Trimming at V came to 2 bases and at J to 2 bases, leaving 7 bases not matched to a gene. This CDR3 has 16 residues. Per germline, CDR1 MDHEN and CDR2 SYDVKM. The CDR3 DNA is TGTGCCAGCAGTTTAGGGCGGGGGGCTAGACAAGAGACCCAGTACTTC. This codes for CASSLGRGARQETQYF. Full variable domain (outside the CDR3, taken from reference TRBV28 and TRBJ2-5): DVKVTQSSRYLVKRTGEKVFLECVQDMDHENMFWYRQDPGLGLRLIYFSYDVKMKEKGDIPEGYSVSREKKERFSLILESASTNQTSMYLCASSLGRGARQETQYFGPGTRLLVL.

The chain employs TRBV11-3 and TRBJ1-1; 8 nucleotides match TRBD1. CDR3 length: 16 residues. CDR1 and CDR2 from the germline V gene are SGHNT and YENEEA. V shed 0 bases and J 3 bases; nucleotides not matched to a gene: 6. Here the CDR3 reads CASSLDGWTGHTEAFF. In nucleotides, the CDR3 is TGTGCCAGCAGCTTAGATGGCTGGACAGGGCACACTGAAGCTTTCTTT. Using reference TRBV11-3 and TRBJ1-1 for the parts outside the CDR3, the full variable domain is EAGVVQSPRYKIIEKKQPVAFWCNPISGHNTLYWYLQNLGQGPELLIRYENEEAVDDSQLPKDRFSAERLKGVDSTLKIQPAELGDSAVYLCASSLDGWTGHTEAFFGQGTRLTVV.

The rearrangement joins TRBV28 to TRBJ1-2; D not certain. This CDR3 has 15 amino acids. V dropped 1 base and J dropped 6 bases, with 15 bases sitting between them. Per the germline V gene, CDR1 is MDHEN and CDR2 is SYDVKM. The CDR3 loop is CASSLSQAIVDGYTF. The CDR3 bases are TGTGCCAGCAGTTTATCGCAGGCCATAGTGGATGGCTACACCTTC.

The V call is TRBV11-3, the J call TRBJ2-7; D not certain. Deletions cut 1 base from V and 1 base from J, with 14 bases between. CDR1 SGHNT and CDR2 YENEEA come from the germline V gene. The CDR3 is 16 residues long. The CDR3 DNA sequence: TGTGCCAGCAGCTTAGCGAGTGTACCCCAATCCTACGAGCAGTACTTC. Its translation is CASSLASVPQSYEQYF.

This clone was observed once. V is TRBV18 and J is TRBJ1-1; D might be TRBD1 (6 bases). Trimming shortened V by 1 base and J by 5 bases, and 17 bases separated the two germline ends. Germline CDR1 KGHSH, CDR2 LQKENI. The CDR3 sequence is 16 residues long. CDR3 nucleotide sequence: TGTGCCAGCTCACCACGGGAACAGGGTGGCCTAACTGAAGCTTTCTTT. This sequence encodes CASSPREQGGLTEAFF.

The chain links TRBV12-5 to TRBJ2-7; D remains unclear. CDR1 and CDR2 from the germline V gene are LGHNT and FRNRAP. The V and J ends lost 0 bases and 4 bases respectively, with 13 bases between them. The CDR3 is made up of 15 amino acids. CDR3 nucleotide sequence: TGTGCTAGTGGTTTGGTATTCGGCCGGAGTTACGAGCAGTACTTC. It yields the protein CASGLVFGRSYEQYF.

This chain connects TRBV2 to TRBJ2-5, with 7 bases identical to TRBD2. The CDR3 runs to 13 residues. Germline lookup yields CDR1 SNHLY and CDR2 FYNNEI. J lost 2 bases, V lost 8 bases, and 5 bases had no gene match. The CDR3 region has the DNA TGTGCCAGCCAGCTGGGGGGGCAAGAGACCCAGTACTTC. It is translated as CASQLGGQETQYF.

The gene calls are TRBV6-6 and TRBJ2-1; 12 nucleotides line up with TRBD2. Germline V gene sequence: CDR1 MNHNY, CDR2 SVGAGI (reference sequence). J was trimmed by 4 bases and V by 2 bases; bases with no gene match: 3. The CDR3 length is 16 residues. CDR3 in DNA: TGTGCCAGCAGTTACCCTAGCGGGGGGGCTTACAATGAGCAGTTCTTC. The encoded protein is CASSYPSGGAYNEQFF.

This sequence joins TRBV28 and TRBJ2-2, with D possibly matching TRBD2 (6 bases). The germline V and J ends were trimmed by 5 bases and 6 bases, with 10 bases remaining between them. CDR3 size: 13 residues. CDR1 MDHEN and CDR2 SYDVKM come from the germline V gene. The CDR3 here is CASSLRRAGELFF. Here the CDR3 DNA reads TGTGCCAGCAGTCTGCGGAGGGCCGGGGAGCTGTTTTTT. The full variable domain, completed using reference TRBV28 and TRBJ2-2, is DVKVTQSSRYLVKRTGEKVFLECVQDMDHENMFWYRQDPGLGLRLIYFSYDVKMKEKGDIPEGYSVSREKKERFSLILESASTNQTSMYLCASSLRRAGELFFGEGSRLTVL.

The V call is TRBV6-6, the J call TRBJ1-2, with 8 bases fitting TRBD1. This CDR3 comprises 14 residues. Losses at the gene ends were 5 bases for V and 4 bases for J; bases not matched to a gene: 6. The V gene's germline CDR1 is MNHNY and CDR2 SVGAGI (reference sequence). For the CDR3, the DNA is TGTGCCAGCAGTCACGGGACAGGATCCTATGGCTACACCTTC. Protein: CASSHGTGSYGYTF.

The chain carries TRBV2 and TRBJ1-4, with D perhaps matching TRBD1 (5 bases). CDR3 length equals 12 residues. CDR1 and CDR2 from the germline V gene are SNHLY and FYNNEI. Trimming took off 9 bases at V and 7 bases at J, with 12 bases between the two ends. CDR3 bases: TGTGCCAGAAACGGCGGGGGTGAAAAACTGTTTTTT. Protein product: CARNGGGEKLFF.

The gene calls are TRBV28 and TRBJ2-7, with TRBD2 matching 9 bases. Germline trimming cut 2 bases from V and 11 bases from J; bases unmatched to any gene: 10. CDR1 MDHEN and CDR2 SYDVKM come from the germline V gene. The CDR3 is 14 amino acids. The CDR3 is CASSLPGGGASEYF. The CDR3, as DNA: TGTGCCAGCAGTTTACCGGGCGGGGGGGCCTCGGAGTACTTC. The whole variable domain, remainder taken from reference TRBV28 and TRBJ2-7, is DVKVTQSSRYLVKRTGEKVFLECVQDMDHENMFWYRQDPGLGLRLIYFSYDVKMKEKGDIPEGYSVSREKKERFSLILESASTNQTSMYLCASSLPGGGASEYFGPGTRLTVT.

The V and J genes are TRBV7-8 and TRBJ2-4, with TRBD2 identical over 9 bases. Per germline, CDR1 SGHVS and CDR2 FQNEAQ. The V segment lost 1 base and the J segment 1 base; nucleotides outside the gene matches: 11. There are 19 residues in the CDR3. CDR3 amino acids: CASSLEGLRGGRAKNIQYF. DNA for the CDR3: TGTGCCAGCAGCTTAGAAGGGTTGCGGGGGGGCCGGGCCAAAAACATTCAGTACTTC. Full variable domain (rest looked up from reference TRBV7-8 and TRBJ2-4): GAGVSQSPRYKVAKRGQDVALRCDPISGHVSLFWYQQALGQGPEFLTYFQNEAQLDKSGLPSDRFFAERPEGSVSTLKIQRTQQEDSAVYLCASSLEGLRGGRAKNIQYFGAGTRLSVL.

The J gene is TRBJ1-1, the V gene TRBV11-2; no clear D gene. Germline V CDR1 and CDR2: SGHAT, FQNNGV. This CDR3 spans 14 amino acids. V was clipped by 1 base and J by 4 bases, with 10 bases between them. This CDR3 reads CASSLVGEGTEAFF. CDR3 sequence (DNA): TGTGCCAGCAGCTTAGTCGGGGAGGGCACTGAAGCTTTCTTT.

CDR3 nucleotides: TGTGCCAGCAGCCCAAGACAGGGGTTGGGGGAGCAGTACTTC. This encodes CASSPRQGLGEQYF. The rearrangement joins TRBV7-2 to TRBJ2-7; 8 bases agree with TRBD1. CDR3 length: 14 residues. J lost 7 bases, V lost 5 bases, and 10 bases had no gene match. The germline V gene encodes CDR1 SGHTA and CDR2 FQGNSA.

The rearrangement links TRBV28 to TRBJ1-5; 9 bases are shared with TRBD1. The germline gives CDR1 MDHEN, CDR2 SYDVKM. V gave up 5 bases and J gave up 4 bases; unmatched junction bases: 12. There are 17 residues in the CDR3. The chain's CDR3 is CASSKNAGTGRNQPQHF. CDR3 bases: TGTGCCAGCAGTAAAAACGCCGGGACAGGGCGAAATCAGCCCCAGCATTTT.

The V and J genes are TRBV5-1 and TRBJ1-6; 7 bases fit TRBD1. CDR1 is SGHRS, CDR2 YFSETQ, per germline. The ends lost 4 bases at V and 8 bases at J; junction bases unmatched: 9. The CDR3 spans 15 residues. The CDR3 DNA follows: TGCGCCAGCAGCCAGTCCGGGACAGTGGATTCACCCCTCCACTTT. It codes for CASSQSGTVDSPLHF.

The rearrangement uses TRBV7-3 and TRBJ2-5; 11 bases align to TRBD2. Germline loops: CDR1 SGHTA, CDR2 FQGTGA. V gave up 3 bases and J gave up 4 bases; unmatched junction bases: 4. The CDR3 extends over 15 amino acids. CDR3 protein: CASSFSGLAGETQYF. Here the CDR3 DNA reads TGTGCCAGCAGCTTCTCAGGACTAGCGGGAGAGACCCAGTACTTC. Combining the CDR3 with reference TRBV7-3 and TRBJ2-5 gives the whole variable domain GAGVSQTPSNKVTEKGKYVELRCDPISGHTALYWYRQSLGQGPEFLIYFQGTGAADDSGLPNDRFFAVRPEGSVSTLKIQRTERGDSAVYLCASSFSGLAGETQYFGPGTRLLVL.

This chain uses TRBV5-4 with TRBJ2-7, with D tentatively TRBD2 (5 bases). The CDR3 totals 17 residues. Germline values: CDR1 SGHNT, CDR2 YYREEE (reference sequence). Between the trimmed V and J ends, which lost 1 base and 2 bases, there was a span of 19 bases. The chain's CDR3 is CASSLTILADITYEQYF. CDR3 sequence (DNA): TGTGCCAGCAGCTTGACCATTCTAGCTGATATCACCTACGAGCAGTACTTC.